This TCR beta chain was captured by sequencing in a study of PD-L1 blockade in urothelial cancer (TCRdb year 2017). The study in broad terms: Every patient began therapy around 2014 and was given atezolizumab 1,200 mg intravenously every 3 weeks. About nine tenths of the roughly 29 patients were males with bladder-origin urothelial cancer, and about 65% of the roughly 30 reported a prior smoking history. Patients had an ECOG performance status of 0 or 1 and had received between 0 and 3 prior chemotherapy regimens. Blood samples were analyzed at 3 weeks after treatment start (second dose) and at 6 weeks after treatment start. Blood samples gave median yields of about 140,000 T cells and 80,000 or so unique TCRs, along with a median clonality of approximately 0.084. Somatic, immune and clinical correlates of response to PD-L1 blockade with atezolizumab in urothelial cancer were the focus of an exploratory multi-omic analysis. Pretreatment tumor samples, along with matched peripheral blood collected serially before and after atezolizumab treatment, underwent TCR sequencing. Durable clinical benefit meant progression-free survival longer than 6 months, and TCR features were also tested against progression-free and overall survival. In the same patients, pretreatment tumors underwent whole exome sequencing and RNA sequencing in addition to TCR sequencing. About 10 patients achieved durable clinical benefit and about 22 did not. Pretreatment blood TCR-seq was available for about 28 patients, at least one posttreatment blood collection was obtained for roughly 24 patients, and tumor TCR-seq was available for roughly 24 patients. General conclusions and limits of the study: Improved progression-free and overall survival was associated with having pretreatment peripheral blood TCR clonality below the median. Patients with durable benefit showed greater expansion of tumor-associated TCR clones in peripheral blood 3 weeks after starting treatment (n ≈ 23, p = 0.022). Because the sample size was small (n ≈ 31) and many of the analyses were exploratory, the results are meant to be hypothesis-generating.

A cohort of some 29 patients with locally advanced or metastatic urothelial carcinoma, treated at Memorial Sloan Kettering on a trial protocol, was included. Peripheral blood mononuclear cells were collected pretreatment and during treatment, at between 1 and 8 total time points per patient. The Qiagen DNeasy Blood extraction kit was used to purify genomic DNA from total PBMCs and tumor samples. Collected pretreatment and during treatment, PBMCs were isolated and stored as previously described. The V end loses 7 bases and the J end loses 5 bases, and a stretch of 14 bases separates them. From the germline V gene, CDR1 is MDHEN and CDR2 is SYDVKM. The cysteine opens and the phenylalanine closes a CDR3 of 13 amino acids. The retained sequence is limited to the CDR3, 39 bases, with the frame set at the first base. About this clone: The antigen this receptor binds is unknown. No base qualities exist here, and no much larger clone lies one base off it.

Synthetic TCR analog templates were spiked into each PCR to estimate absolute template abundance from read counts. The immunoSEQ assay used bias-controlled V and J gene primers to amplify TCRbeta CDR3 regions from genomic DNA. Sequencing of rearranged TCRbeta segments was done at approximately 20X coverage. As for how the authors treated the data: Sequencing errors were corrected by clustering, and CDR3s were annotated against IMGT so that V, D and J genes could be assigned. Downstream analyses used only productive TCRbeta rearrangements, leaving out any out-of-frame or stop-codon sequences. Clonality was computed as one minus Shannon entropy normalized by the log of the number of unique productive sequences. Fisher's exact test with Benjamini-Hochberg correction, at a threshold of adjusted p below 0.01, was used to find clones that differed between time points or between blood and tumor. Drawn from immuneACCESS, this table holds only the in-frame rearrangements with V and J called that TCRdb kept. Clones are partly lost; checked studies trace under half to an unresolved V gene and leave the rest unexplained. V and J calls plus clone size are reproduced from that table; the DNA served to infer D and trimming. Across this sample there are 25,000 to 30,000 clones, with 65% to 90% seen only once. In total, the top ten clones hold roughly 1.9% of the sample.

The chain links TRBV28 with TRBJ1-2; too little of a D gene remains to name it. This receptor was taken from a middle-aged man with urothelial cancer. Sequences were derived from PBMCs, sampled around atezolizumab (anti-PD-L1) treatment. The CDR3 sequence is CASTTFREYGYTF. The DNA sequence is given as TGTGCCAGCACCACCTTTAGGGAGTATGGCTACACCTTC.